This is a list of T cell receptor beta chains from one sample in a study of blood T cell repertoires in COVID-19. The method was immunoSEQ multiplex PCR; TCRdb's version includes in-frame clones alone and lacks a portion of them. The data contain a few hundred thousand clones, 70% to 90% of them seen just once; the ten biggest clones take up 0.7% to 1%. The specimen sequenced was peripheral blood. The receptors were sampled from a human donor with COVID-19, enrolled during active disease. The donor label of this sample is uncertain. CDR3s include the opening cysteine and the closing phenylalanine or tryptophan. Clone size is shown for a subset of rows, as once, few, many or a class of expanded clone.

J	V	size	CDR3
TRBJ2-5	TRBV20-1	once	CSAGQQETQYF
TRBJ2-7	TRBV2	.	CASGQGSEQYF
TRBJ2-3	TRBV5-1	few	CASSLEGREGTDTQYF
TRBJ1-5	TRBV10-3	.	CAISDGQGGNQPQHF
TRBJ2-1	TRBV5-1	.	CASSRQGADNEQFF
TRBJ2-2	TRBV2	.	CASSWAGKNTGELFF
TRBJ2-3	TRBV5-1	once	CASSLAGTRITDTQYF
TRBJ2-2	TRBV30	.	CAWSEGQYTGELFF
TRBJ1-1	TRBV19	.	CASTFDRNTEAFF
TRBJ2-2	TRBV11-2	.	CASSSTTSGMGNTGELFF
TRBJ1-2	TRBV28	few	CASSPWTGPYGYTF
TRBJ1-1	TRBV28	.	CASSLIQANTEAFF
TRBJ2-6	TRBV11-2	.	CASSLVGLSGANVLTF
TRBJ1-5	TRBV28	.	CASSPQGLGNQPQHF
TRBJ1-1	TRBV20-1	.	CSAGGNTEAFF
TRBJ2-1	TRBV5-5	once	CASSLTGSSYNEQFF
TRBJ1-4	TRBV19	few	CASGDRVEEKLFF
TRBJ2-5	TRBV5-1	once	CASSFGTRHPQETQYF
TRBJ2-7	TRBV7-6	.	CASSRGLAGVYEQYF
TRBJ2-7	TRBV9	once	CASSVVGGANPYEQYF
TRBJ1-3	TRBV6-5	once	CASSTVSGNTIYF
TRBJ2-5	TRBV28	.	CASSFVGGETQYF
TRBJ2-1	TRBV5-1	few	CASRGGGDLGNEQFF
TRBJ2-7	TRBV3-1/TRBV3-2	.	CASSQEPGLAGGVDEQYF